The rows below give T cell receptor beta chains drawn from one sample of a study of blood T cell repertoires in COVID-19. The assay was immunoSEQ multiplex PCR, and TCRdb's table has in-frame clones only and misses some. This table has tens of thousands of clones, nearly 90% appearing once. Sequencing was carried out using peripheral blood. These receptor sequences come from a man aged 70 or older with acute or convalescent COVID-19. Both conserved end residues are part of each CDR3. The order of the fields is CDR3 length, J gene, clone size, D gene, V gene, CDR3 protein, CDR3 DNA. The D gene is left open where the match is weak. Size is stated for part of the rows, as once, few or many counts, or as a class when the clone is expanded.

cdr3_length: 15
j_call: TRBJ2-1
clone_size: .
d_call: .
v_call: TRBV7-2
cdr3_aa: CASSLGRVRYNEQFF
cdr3_nt: TGTGCCAGCAGCTTAGGTCGGGTTAGGTACAATGAGCAGTTCTTC

cdr3_length: 14
j_call: TRBJ1-2
clone_size: .
d_call: TRBD1
v_call: TRBV6-2/TRBV6-3
cdr3_aa: CASSYQGTVNGYTF
cdr3_nt: TGTGCCAGCAGTTACCAAGGGACAGTTAATGGCTACACCTTC

cdr3_length: 14
j_call: TRBJ1-6
clone_size: .
d_call: .
v_call: TRBV10-3
cdr3_aa: CAISDGRSYSPLHF
cdr3_nt: TGTGCCATCAGTGACGGCAGGTCCTATTCACCCCTCCACTTT

cdr3_length: 16
j_call: TRBJ2-7
clone_size: .
d_call: .
v_call: TRBV6-1
cdr3_aa: CASSVVQGSSSYEQYF
cdr3_nt: TGTGCCAGCAGTGTTGTGCAGGGGTCCAGCTCCTACGAGCAGTACTTC

cdr3_length: 14
j_call: TRBJ2-5
clone_size: .
d_call: .
v_call: TRBV9
cdr3_aa: CASSVVGGAETQYF
cdr3_nt: TGTGCCAGCAGCGTAGTGGGGGGAGCGGAGACCCAGTACTTC

cdr3_length: 15
j_call: TRBJ1-5
clone_size: .
d_call: .
v_call: TRBV30
cdr3_aa: CAWSGGGGLDQPQHF
cdr3_nt: TGTGCCTGGAGTGGTGGGGGAGGGTTGGATCAGCCCCAGCATTTT

cdr3_length: 16
j_call: TRBJ2-1
clone_size: .
d_call: TRBD2
v_call: TRBV12-5
cdr3_aa: CASGLLLAGGLNEQFF
cdr3_nt: TGTGCTAGTGGTTTGCTGCTAGCGGGGGGGCTTAATGAGCAGTTCTTC

cdr3_length: 13
j_call: TRBJ1-1
clone_size: .
d_call: .
v_call: TRBV7-2
cdr3_aa: CASSLEGRTEAFF
cdr3_nt: TGTGCCAGCAGCTTAGAGGGGCGCACTGAAGCTTTCTTT

cdr3_length: 16
j_call: TRBJ1-5
clone_size: .
d_call: .
v_call: TRBV6-2/TRBV6-3
cdr3_aa: CASSPSSHSGNQPQHF
cdr3_nt: TGTGCCAGCAGCCCCTCTTCCCATTCGGGCAATCAGCCCCAGCATTTT

cdr3_length: 15
j_call: TRBJ1-2
clone_size: .
d_call: .
v_call: TRBV21-1
cdr3_aa: CASPKRMQGGGGYTF
cdr3_nt: TGTGCCAGCCCCAAAAGGATGCAGGGGGGAGGCGGCTACACCTTC

cdr3_length: 14
j_call: TRBJ1-1
clone_size: .
d_call: .
v_call: TRBV10-3
cdr3_aa: CAIKRQAQNTEAFF
cdr3_nt: TGTGCCATCAAACGACAGGCCCAGAACACTGAAGCTTTCTTT

cdr3_length: 15
j_call: TRBJ2-3
clone_size: .
d_call: TRBD1
v_call: TRBV4-2
cdr3_aa: CASSLTGTETDTQYF
cdr3_nt: TGTGCCAGCAGCCTTACGGGGACAGAAACAGATACGCAGTATTTT

cdr3_length: 13
j_call: TRBJ1-2
clone_size: .
d_call: TRBD1
v_call: TRBV30
cdr3_aa: CAWNPKTGVGYTF
cdr3_nt: TGTGCCTGGAACCCTAAAACAGGGGTTGGCTACACCTTC

cdr3_length: 15
j_call: TRBJ1-2
clone_size: .
d_call: .
v_call: TRBV19
cdr3_aa: CASSITGTTSYGYTF
cdr3_nt: TGTGCCAGTAGTATCACGGGGACAACCTCCTATGGCTACACCTTC

cdr3_length: 16
j_call: TRBJ2-5
clone_size: .
d_call: TRBD2
v_call: TRBV20-1
cdr3_aa: CSASSGLAGGQETQYF
cdr3_nt: TGCAGTGCTAGTTCCGGACTAGCGGGGGGACAAGAGACCCAGTACTTC

cdr3_length: 11
j_call: TRBJ2-5
clone_size: .
d_call: .
v_call: TRBV28
cdr3_aa: CASSGQTTLHF
cdr3_nt: TGTGCCAGCAGTGGGCAGACTACCCTCCACTTC

cdr3_length: 14
j_call: TRBJ1-1
clone_size: .
d_call: .
v_call: TRBV2
cdr3_aa: CASSGRPGRTEAFF
cdr3_nt: TGTGCCAGCAGTGGTAGACCAGGGAGGACTGAAGCTTTCTTT

cdr3_length: 15
j_call: TRBJ2-5
clone_size: .
d_call: .
v_call: TRBV4-1
cdr3_aa: CASSQARGLRETQYF
cdr3_nt: TGCGCCAGCAGCCAAGCAAGAGGACTACGGGAGACCCAGTACTTC

cdr3_length: 16
j_call: TRBJ1-5
clone_size: .
d_call: .
v_call: TRBV25-1
cdr3_aa: CASSEKGNRGNQPQHF
cdr3_nt: TGTGCCAGCAGTGAAAAAGGGAACAGGGGCAATCAGCCCCAGCATTTT

cdr3_length: 15
j_call: TRBJ2-3
clone_size: .
d_call: .
v_call: TRBV7-2
cdr3_aa: CASSLSERRTDTQYF
cdr3_nt: TGTGCCAGCAGCTTAAGTGAGAGGAGAACAGATACGCAGTATTTT

cdr3_length: 16
j_call: TRBJ1-3
clone_size: once
d_call: .
v_call: TRBV3-1/TRBV3-2
cdr3_aa: CASSLGQGIAGNTIYF
cdr3_nt: TGTGCCAGCAGCTTGGGACAAGGCATCGCTGGAAACACCATATATTTT

cdr3_length: 16
j_call: TRBJ2-7
clone_size: .
d_call: TRBD2
v_call: TRBV19
cdr3_aa: CASSTVPGLARYEQYF
cdr3_nt: TGTGCCAGTAGTACGGTCCCGGGACTAGCGCGATACGAGCAGTACTTC

cdr3_length: 20
j_call: TRBJ1-2
clone_size: .
d_call: TRBD1
v_call: TRBV4-3
cdr3_aa: CASSQETTFPGQGVNYGYTF
cdr3_nt: TGCGCCAGCAGCCAAGAGACCACATTTCCGGGACAGGGGGTTAACTATGGCTACACCTTC

cdr3_length: 14
j_call: TRBJ2-5
clone_size: .
d_call: .
v_call: TRBV7-2
cdr3_aa: CASSLARLRETQYF
cdr3_nt: TGTGCCAGCAGCTTAGCGCGCCTACGAGAGACCCAGTACTTC

cdr3_length: 16
j_call: TRBJ2-1
clone_size: .
d_call: TRBD1
v_call: TRBV7-2
cdr3_aa: CASSLVGGSSYNEQFF
cdr3_nt: TGTGCCAGCAGCTTAGTAGGGGGCAGCTCCTACAATGAGCAGTTCTTC

cdr3_length: 15
j_call: TRBJ1-1
clone_size: .
d_call: .
v_call: TRBV29-1
cdr3_aa: CSVHPTGVMNTEAFF
cdr3_nt: TGCAGCGTTCACCCAACGGGGGTCATGAACACTGAAGCTTTCTTT

cdr3_length: 11
j_call: TRBJ2-7
clone_size: .
d_call: .
v_call: TRBV20-1
cdr3_aa: CSASKTYEQYF
cdr3_nt: TGCAGTGCTAGTAAGACTTACGAGCAGTACTTC

cdr3_length: 16
j_call: TRBJ2-3
clone_size: .
d_call: TRBD2
v_call: TRBV7-6
cdr3_aa: CASSFPKRGATDTQYF
cdr3_nt: TGTGCCAGCAGCTTTCCCAAGCGGGGGGCCACAGATACGCAGTATTTT

cdr3_length: 14
j_call: TRBJ1-5
clone_size: .
d_call: .
v_call: TRBV16
cdr3_aa: CASSQSDSDQPQHF
cdr3_nt: TGTGCCAGCAGCCAATCGGACAGCGATCAGCCCCAGCATTTT

cdr3_length: 18
j_call: TRBJ1-5
clone_size: .
d_call: .
v_call: TRBV6-2/TRBV6-3
cdr3_aa: CASSYLGRGPPWNQPQHF
cdr3_nt: TGTGCCAGCAGTTACTTGGGCAGGGGCCCTCCCTGGAATCAGCCCCAGCATTTT

cdr3_length: 15
j_call: TRBJ1-3
clone_size: .
d_call: .
v_call: TRBV11-2
cdr3_aa: CASSLERHSGNTIYF
cdr3_nt: TGTGCCAGCAGCTTAGAGCGTCACTCTGGAAACACCATATATTTT

cdr3_length: 14
j_call: TRBJ2-5
clone_size: .
d_call: TRBD1
v_call: TRBV7-2
cdr3_aa: CASSADRASETQYF
cdr3_nt: TGTGCCAGCAGCGCCGACAGGGCATCAGAGACCCAGTACTTC

cdr3_length: 16
j_call: TRBJ2-2
clone_size: .
d_call: .
v_call: TRBV6-7
cdr3_aa: CASSYSSGPSAGELFF
cdr3_nt: TGTGCCAGCAGTTACTCCAGCGGGCCGAGCGCCGGGGAGCTGTTTTTT

cdr3_length: 15
j_call: TRBJ2-2
clone_size: .
d_call: .
v_call: TRBV5-1
cdr3_aa: CASSLDTNYAGELFF
cdr3_nt: TGCGCCAGCAGCTTGGACACTAATTACGCCGGGGAGCTGTTTTTT

cdr3_length: 14
j_call: TRBJ2-5
clone_size: few
d_call: .
v_call: TRBV5-1
cdr3_aa: CASSPGIMGGTQYF
cdr3_nt: TGCGCCAGCAGCCCAGGGATAATGGGGGGGACCCAGTACTTC

cdr3_length: 16
j_call: TRBJ2-5
clone_size: .
d_call: TRBD1
v_call: TRBV6-2/TRBV6-3
cdr3_aa: CASSSYTGQGRETQYF
cdr3_nt: TGTGCCAGCAGTTCGTACACTGGACAGGGAAGAGAGACCCAGTACTTC

cdr3_length: 15
j_call: TRBJ1-2
clone_size: .
d_call: TRBD1
v_call: TRBV9
cdr3_aa: CASSSSDRGAYGYTF
cdr3_nt: TGTGCCAGCAGCTCCTCGGACAGGGGGGCCTATGGCTACACCTTC

cdr3_length: 13
j_call: TRBJ1-5
clone_size: once
d_call: TRBD1
v_call: TRBV24-1
cdr3_aa: CATSGTGNQPQHF
cdr3_nt: TGTGCCACCAGTGGGACAGGGAATCAGCCCCAGCATTTT

cdr3_length: 15
j_call: TRBJ1-1
clone_size: .
d_call: .
v_call: TRBV16
cdr3_aa: CASSPRAGPNTEAFF
cdr3_nt: TGTGCCAGCAGCCCCCGGGCGGGGCCGAACACTGAAGCTTTCTTT

cdr3_length: 16
j_call: TRBJ2-6
clone_size: .
d_call: .
v_call: TRBV6-2/TRBV6-3
cdr3_aa: CASSWGLPPGANVLTF
cdr3_nt: TGTGCCAGCAGTTGGGGACTCCCTCCTGGGGCCAACGTCCTGACTTTC

cdr3_length: 15
j_call: TRBJ2-7
clone_size: .
d_call: TRBD1
v_call: TRBV28
cdr3_aa: CASSLADRGNYEQYF
cdr3_nt: TGTGCCAGCAGTTTAGCGGACAGGGGTAACTACGAGCAGTACTTC

cdr3_length: 17
j_call: TRBJ2-3
clone_size: .
d_call: TRBD2
v_call: TRBV19
cdr3_aa: CASNLISGGPSTDTQYF
cdr3_nt: TGTGCCAGTAATTTGATCAGCGGGGGCCCTAGCACAGATACGCAGTATTTT

cdr3_length: 16
j_call: TRBJ2-2
clone_size: once
d_call: TRBD1
v_call: TRBV5-1
cdr3_aa: CASMGPGTGATGELFF
cdr3_nt: TGCGCCAGCATGGGTCCCGGGACAGGGGCCACCGGGGAGCTGTTTTTT

cdr3_length: 13
j_call: TRBJ2-2
clone_size: .
d_call: TRBD2
v_call: TRBV5-1
cdr3_aa: CASRSGATGELFF
cdr3_nt: TGCGCCAGCCGTAGCGGGGCCACCGGGGAGCTGTTTTTT

cdr3_length: 15
j_call: TRBJ1-5
clone_size: .
d_call: TRBD1
v_call: TRBV6-1
cdr3_aa: CASSEVGTGNQPQHF
cdr3_nt: TGTGCCAGCAGTGAAGTTGGGACAGGAAATCAGCCCCAGCATTTT

cdr3_length: 16
j_call: TRBJ2-7
clone_size: .
d_call: TRBD1
v_call: TRBV27
cdr3_aa: CASSLERTGEPYEQYF
cdr3_nt: TGTGCCAGCAGTTTAGAAAGGACAGGGGAGCCCTACGAGCAGTACTTC

cdr3_length: 14
j_call: TRBJ2-7
clone_size: once
d_call: .
v_call: TRBV5-4
cdr3_aa: CASSFGREGYEQYF
cdr3_nt: TGTGCCAGCAGCTTTGGGCGTGAGGGCTACGAGCAGTACTTC

cdr3_length: 14
j_call: TRBJ1-1
clone_size: .
d_call: TRBD1
v_call: TRBV19
cdr3_aa: CASSYRGRITEAFF
cdr3_nt: TGTGCCAGTAGTTACAGGGGGCGCATCACTGAAGCTTTCTTT

cdr3_length: 11
j_call: TRBJ1-5
clone_size: .
d_call: .
v_call: TRBV6-4
cdr3_aa: CATYSNQPQHF
cdr3_nt: TGTGCCACCTATAGCAATCAGCCCCAGCATTTT

cdr3_length: 16
j_call: TRBJ2-1
clone_size: medium-sized
d_call: TRBD1
v_call: TRBV4-3
cdr3_aa: CASSQEAGQGDNEQFF
cdr3_nt: TGCGCCAGCAGCCAAGAGGCAGGACAGGGGGATAATGAGCAGTTCTTC

cdr3_length: 15
j_call: TRBJ1-5
clone_size: .
d_call: .
v_call: TRBV5-1
cdr3_aa: CASSERGGGNQPQHF
cdr3_nt: TGCGCCAGCAGCGAAAGAGGGGGAGGCAATCAGCCCCAGCATTTT

cdr3_length: 16
j_call: TRBJ1-1
clone_size: .
d_call: .
v_call: TRBV2
cdr3_aa: CASSEALQGGDTEAFF
cdr3_nt: TGTGCCAGCAGTGAAGCGCTTCAGGGAGGGGATACTGAAGCTTTCTTT

cdr3_length: 15
j_call: TRBJ1-2
clone_size: few
d_call: .
v_call: TRBV19
cdr3_aa: CASSILGGRGYGYTF
cdr3_nt: TGTGCCAGTAGTATCTTGGGGGGACGGGGCTATGGCTACACCTTC

cdr3_length: 17
j_call: TRBJ1-1
clone_size: once
d_call: TRBD1
v_call: TRBV5-6
cdr3_aa: CASSKLWGQVVSTEAFF
cdr3_nt: TGTGCCAGCAGCAAATTATGGGGACAGGTGGTAAGCACTGAAGCTTTCTTT

cdr3_length: 16
j_call: TRBJ2-6
clone_size: .
d_call: .
v_call: TRBV6-2/TRBV6-3
cdr3_aa: CASSQGLASGANVLTF
cdr3_nt: TGTGCCAGCAGTCAGGGTCTTGCCTCTGGGGCCAACGTCCTGACTTTC

cdr3_length: 12
j_call: TRBJ1-1
clone_size: .
d_call: .
v_call: TRBV12-3/TRBV12-4
cdr3_aa: CASRLGQLQAFF
cdr3_nt: TGTGCCAGCAGGCTCGGACAGCTCCAAGCTTTCTTT

cdr3_length: 14
j_call: TRBJ1-2
clone_size: few
d_call: TRBD1
v_call: TRBV7-2
cdr3_aa: CASSSRTGDYGYTF
cdr3_nt: TGTGCCAGCAGCTCCAGGACAGGGGACTATGGCTACACCTTC

cdr3_length: 13
j_call: TRBJ1-5
clone_size: .
d_call: TRBD1
v_call: TRBV6-5
cdr3_aa: CASSWDSGQAQHF
cdr3_nt: TGTGCCAGCAGTTGGGACAGCGGTCAGGCCCAGCATTTT

cdr3_length: 14
j_call: TRBJ2-1
clone_size: .
d_call: .
v_call: TRBV9
cdr3_aa: CASSVSPGDNEQFF
cdr3_nt: TGTGCCAGCAGCGTAAGTCCGGGGGACAATGAGCAGTTCTTC